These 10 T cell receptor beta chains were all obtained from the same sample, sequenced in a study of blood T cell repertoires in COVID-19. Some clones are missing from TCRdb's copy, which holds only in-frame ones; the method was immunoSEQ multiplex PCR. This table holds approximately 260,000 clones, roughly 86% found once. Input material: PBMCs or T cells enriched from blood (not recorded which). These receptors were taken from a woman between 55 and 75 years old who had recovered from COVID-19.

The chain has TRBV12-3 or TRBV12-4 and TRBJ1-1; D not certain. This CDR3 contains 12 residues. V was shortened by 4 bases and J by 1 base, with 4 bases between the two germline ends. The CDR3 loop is CASSSSNTEAFF. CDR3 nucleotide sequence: TGTGCCAGCAGTTCGTCGAACACTGAAGCTTTCTTT.

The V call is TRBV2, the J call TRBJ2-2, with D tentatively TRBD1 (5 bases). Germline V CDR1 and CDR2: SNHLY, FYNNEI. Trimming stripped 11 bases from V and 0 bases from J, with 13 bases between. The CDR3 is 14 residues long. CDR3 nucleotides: TGTGCCGGAAAGGGGAACGCGAACACCGGGGAGCTGTTTTTT. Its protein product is CAGKGNANTGELFF.

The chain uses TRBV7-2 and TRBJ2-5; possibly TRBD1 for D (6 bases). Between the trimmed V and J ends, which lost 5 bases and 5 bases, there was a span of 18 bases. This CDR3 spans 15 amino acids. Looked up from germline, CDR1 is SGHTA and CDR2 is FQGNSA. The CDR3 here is CASSPPRGGGETQYF. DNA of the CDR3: TGTGCCAGCAGCCCCCCCCGTGGGGGCGGGGAGACCCAGTACTTC. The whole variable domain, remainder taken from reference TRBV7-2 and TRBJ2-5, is GAGVSQSPSNKVTEKGKDVELRCDPISGHTALYWYRQSLGQGLEFLIYFQGNSAPDKSGLPSDRFSAERTGGSVSTLTIQRTQQEDSAVYLCASSPPRGGGETQYFGPGTRLLVL.

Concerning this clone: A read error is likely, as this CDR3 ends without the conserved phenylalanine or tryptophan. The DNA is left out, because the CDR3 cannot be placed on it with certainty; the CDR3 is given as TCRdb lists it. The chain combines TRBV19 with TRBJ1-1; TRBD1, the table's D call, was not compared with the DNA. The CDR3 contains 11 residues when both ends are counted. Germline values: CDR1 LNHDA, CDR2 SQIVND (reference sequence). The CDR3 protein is CAPGQFSTRPI.

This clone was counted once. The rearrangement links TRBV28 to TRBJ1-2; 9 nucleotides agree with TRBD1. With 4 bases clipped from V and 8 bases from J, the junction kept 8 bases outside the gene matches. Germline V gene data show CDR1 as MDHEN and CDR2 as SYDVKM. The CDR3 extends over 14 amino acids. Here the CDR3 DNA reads TGTGCCAGCAGTTCTGGACAGGGGTTTCGAGGCTACACCTTC. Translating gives CASSSGQGFRGYTF.

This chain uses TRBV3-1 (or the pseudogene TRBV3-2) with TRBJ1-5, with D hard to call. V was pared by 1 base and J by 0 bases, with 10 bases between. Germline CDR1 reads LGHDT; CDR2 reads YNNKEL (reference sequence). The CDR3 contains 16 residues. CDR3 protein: CASSQGHGVSNQPQHF. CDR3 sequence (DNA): TGTGCCAGCAGCCAAGGTCACGGAGTTAGCAATCAGCCCCAGCATTTT.

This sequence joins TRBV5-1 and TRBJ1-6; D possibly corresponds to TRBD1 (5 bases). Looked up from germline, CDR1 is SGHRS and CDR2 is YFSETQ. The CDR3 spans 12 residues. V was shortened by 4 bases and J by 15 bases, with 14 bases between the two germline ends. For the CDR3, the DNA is TGCGCCAGCAGCCTTGACAGCCTCCACCTCCACTTT. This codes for CASSLDSLHLHF.

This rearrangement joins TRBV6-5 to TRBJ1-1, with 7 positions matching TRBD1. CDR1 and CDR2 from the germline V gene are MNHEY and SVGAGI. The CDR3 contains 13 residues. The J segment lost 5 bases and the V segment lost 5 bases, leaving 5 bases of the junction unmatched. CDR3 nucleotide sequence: TGTGCCAGCAGTATAGGGGGCCAAACTGAAGCTTTCTTT. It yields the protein CASSIGGQTEAFF.

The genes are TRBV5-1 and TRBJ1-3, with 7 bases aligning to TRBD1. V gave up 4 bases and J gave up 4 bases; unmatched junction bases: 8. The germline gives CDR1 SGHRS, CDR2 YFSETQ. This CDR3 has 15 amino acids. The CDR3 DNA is TGCGCCAGCAGCCGAGGGGGCAGGGAAGGAAACACCATATATTTT. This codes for CASSRGGREGNTIYF.

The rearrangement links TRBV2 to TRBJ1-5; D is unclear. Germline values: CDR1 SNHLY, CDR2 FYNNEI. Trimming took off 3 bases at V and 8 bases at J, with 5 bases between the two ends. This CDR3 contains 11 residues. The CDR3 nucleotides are TGTGCCAGCAGTGACCCGGAGCCCCAGCATTTT. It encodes CASSDPEPQHF.